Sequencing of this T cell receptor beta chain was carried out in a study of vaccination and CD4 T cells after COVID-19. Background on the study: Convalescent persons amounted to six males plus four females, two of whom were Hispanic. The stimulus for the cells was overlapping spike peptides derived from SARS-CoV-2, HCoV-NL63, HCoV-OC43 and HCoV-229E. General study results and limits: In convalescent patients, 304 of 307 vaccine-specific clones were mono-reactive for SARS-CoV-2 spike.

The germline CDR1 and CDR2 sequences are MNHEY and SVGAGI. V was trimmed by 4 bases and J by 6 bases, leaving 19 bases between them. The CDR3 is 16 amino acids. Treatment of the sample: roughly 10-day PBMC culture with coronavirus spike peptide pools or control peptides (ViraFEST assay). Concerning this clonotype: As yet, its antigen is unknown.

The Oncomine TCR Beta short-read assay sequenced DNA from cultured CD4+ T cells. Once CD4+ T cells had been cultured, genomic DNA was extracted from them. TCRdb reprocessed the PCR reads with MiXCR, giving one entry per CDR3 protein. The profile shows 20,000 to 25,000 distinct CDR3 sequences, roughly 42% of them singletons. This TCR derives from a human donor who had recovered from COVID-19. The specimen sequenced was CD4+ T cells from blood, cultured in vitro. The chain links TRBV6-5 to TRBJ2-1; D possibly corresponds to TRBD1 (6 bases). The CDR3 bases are TGTGCCAGCAGTTCGGGACAACAGGGAGTGGGCAATGAGCAGTTCTTC. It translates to CASSSGQQGVGNEQFF.